This T cell receptor (beta chain) was captured by sequencing in a study of blood T cell repertoires in COVID-19. Generated by immunoSEQ multiplex PCR, the TCRdb table keeps only in-frame clones and is missing some. The data show approximately 390,000 clones, nearly 90% seen once. V was clipped by 1 base and J by 5 bases, with 2 bases between them. The germline V gene has CDR1 LNHNV and CDR2 YYDKDF (reference sequence). The length of the CDR3 is 12 residues. Specimen: peripheral blood. The chain employs TRBV15 and TRBJ1-4; no clear D. This TCR came from a man between 18 and 29 years old with active or convalescent COVID-19. The CDR3 loop reads CATSRANEKLFF. The CDR3 DNA reads TGTGCCACCAGCAGAGCAAATGAAAAACTGTTTTTT.